Shown below are 12 T cell receptor beta chains from a single sample sequenced in a study of identical twins. TCRdb fed the 5' RACE reads into MiXCR, producing one record per CDR3 protein. The table records just over 500,000 distinct CDR3 sequences, approximately 22% of them present only once. The same data also contributed to another study, on T cells expressing NK-cell markers.

Sequencing was performed on CD4+ T cells sorted from blood. The receptors come from a woman in her late teens or twenties in good health.

The chain links TRBV6-1 to TRBJ2-2; D call uncertain. The CDR3 is made up of 14 amino acids. V was trimmed by 1 base and J by 3 bases, leaving 6 bases between them. Germline CDR1 and CDR2: MNHNS and SASEGT. The CDR3, as DNA: TGTGCCAGCAGTGAAGGAGACGACACCGGGGAGCTGTTTTTT. As protein: CASSEGDDTGELFF.

This clonotype was seen more than once but under ten times. This sequence joins TRBV20-1 and TRBJ1-5; perhaps TRBD1 as D (6 bases). Germline lookup yields CDR1 DFQATT and CDR2 SNEGSKA (reference sequence). The CDR3 has 14 residues. The V gene lost 7 bases and the J gene lost 0 bases, with 13 bases spanning the gap. The DNA of the CDR3 is TGCAGTGTGAGCAGGGGCGTTAGCAATCAGCCCCAGCATTTT. It translates to CSVSRGVSNQPQHF.

V and J are TRBV7-9 and TRBJ2-4; 8 positions match TRBD2. The CDR3 contains 13 residues. The trim removed 10 bases at V and 2 bases at J, leaving 4 bases unmatched. The V gene's germline CDR1 is SEHNR and CDR2 FQNEAQ (reference sequence). CDR3 residues: CATTGGTKNIQYF. In DNA, the CDR3 is TGTGCCACCACGGGGGGGACCAAAAACATTCAGTACTTC.

CDR3 in DNA: TGTGCCAGCAGTTACCGAATGGCAGGGAACCACGAGCAGTACTTC. It encodes CASSYRMAGNHEQYF. The chain has TRBV6-5 and TRBJ2-7; D might be TRBD1 (5 bases). Germline V gene lookup returns CDR1 MNHEY and CDR2 SVGAGI. The length of the CDR3 is 15 residues. Trimming removed 2 bases at V and 5 bases at J, with 16 bases between.

In its sample, this clonotype was seen many times. This chain connects TRBV20-1 to TRBJ1-2, with TRBD1 matching over 7 bases. After removal of 4 bases from V and 8 bases from J, the junction contained 7 bases not matched to a gene. The CDR3 is 12 amino acids. The germline V gene encodes CDR1 DFQATT and CDR2 SNEGSKA (reference sequence). The CDR3 sequence is CSAKRGLRGYTF. CDR3 DNA sequence: TGCAGTGCTAAAAGGGGGCTAAGGGGCTACACCTTC.

Ten or more counts support this clonotype. The chain couples TRBV9 to TRBJ2-3; D not resolved. The CDR3 extends over 12 amino acids. Germline CDR1 and CDR2: SGDLS and YYNGEE. Trimming shortened V by 0 bases and J by 2 bases, and 1 base separated the two germline ends. The CDR3 loop is CASSVATDTQYF. CDR3 in DNA: TGTGCCAGCAGCGTAGCCACAGATACGCAGTATTTT.

This clonotype was seen only a few times. The chain carries TRBV6-1 and TRBJ2-7, with TRBD1 matching 10 bases. The CDR3 sequence is 14 residues long. Trimming at V came to 8 bases and at J to 5 bases, leaving 9 bases not matched to a gene. Germline V gene sequence: CDR1 MNHNS, CDR2 SASEGT. The CDR3 reads CASLPRQGAHEQYF. The CDR3 bases are TGTGCCAGCCTACCGAGACAGGGGGCCCACGAGCAGTACTTC.

J is TRBJ2-7 and V is TRBV10-3; TRBD2 is a possible D gene (6 bases). The CDR3 totals 13 residues. The germline V gene encodes CDR1 ENHRY and CDR2 SYGVKD. Trimming removed 6 bases at V and 5 bases at J, with 14 bases between. The CDR3 bases are TGTGCCATCAGAGTAAGGGAGGTCGACGAGCAGTACTTC. Its protein is CAIRVREVDEQYF.

For the CDR3, the DNA is TGTGCCAGCAGCCCGAAGACAGGGGACATGAACACTGAAGCTTTCTTT. Translated, it gives CASSPKTGDMNTEAFF. This chain links TRBV4-2 with TRBJ1-1; 8 bases match TRBD1. The trim removed 4 bases at V and 0 bases at J, leaving 7 bases unmatched. The CDR3 is made up of 16 amino acids. CDR1 LGHNA and CDR2 YNFKEQ come from the germline V gene.

The chain is built from TRBV24-1 and TRBJ2-5; D not resolved. V was shortened by 9 bases and J by 4 bases, with 14 bases between the two germline ends. This CDR3 spans 13 amino acids. The germline V gene encodes CDR1 KGHDR and CDR2 SFDVKD. This CDR3 reads CATADPIGETQYF. The CDR3 DNA sequence: TGTGCCACCGCAGACCCGATAGGAGAGACCCAGTACTTC.

The chain recombines TRBV9 with TRBJ2-1; TRBD1 matches 8 bases. J lost 7 bases, V lost 4 bases, and 10 bases had no gene match. The V gene's germline CDR1 is SGDLS and CDR2 YYNGEE. CDR3 length: 15 residues. DNA of the CDR3: TGTGCCAGCAGCCCCGACAGGGGCCGCGAAAATGAGCAGTTCTTC. Its protein is CASSPDRGRENEQFF.

This clonotype was recorded a few times. The chain is built from TRBV7-9 and TRBJ2-2; no definite D call. CDR1 and CDR2 (germline): SEHNR, FQNEAQ (reference sequence). The V end was cut by 1 base, the J end by 4 bases, with 13 bases between. The CDR3 is 16 residues long. For the CDR3, the DNA is TGTGCCAGCAGCTTAGTCCGGCTAGGTGGCACCGGGGAGCTGTTTTTT. Amino acids: CASSLVRLGGTGELFF.